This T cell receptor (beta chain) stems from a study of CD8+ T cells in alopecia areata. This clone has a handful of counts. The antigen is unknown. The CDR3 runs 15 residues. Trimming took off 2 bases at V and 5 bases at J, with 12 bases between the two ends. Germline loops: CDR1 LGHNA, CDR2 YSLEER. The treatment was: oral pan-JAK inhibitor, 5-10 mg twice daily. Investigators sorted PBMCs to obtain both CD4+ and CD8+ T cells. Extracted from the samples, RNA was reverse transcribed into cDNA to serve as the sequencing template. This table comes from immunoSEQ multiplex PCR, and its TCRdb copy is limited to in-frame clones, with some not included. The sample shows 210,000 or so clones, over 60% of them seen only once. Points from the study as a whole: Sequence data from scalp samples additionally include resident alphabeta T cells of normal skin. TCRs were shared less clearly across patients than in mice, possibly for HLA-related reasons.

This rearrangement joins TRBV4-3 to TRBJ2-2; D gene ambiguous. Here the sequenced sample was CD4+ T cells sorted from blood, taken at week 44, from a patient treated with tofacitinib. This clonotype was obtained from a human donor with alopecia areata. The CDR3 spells CASSQMTSGTGELFF. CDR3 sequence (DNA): TGCGCCAGCAGCCAAATGACGAGTGGAACCGGGGAGCTGTTTTTT.